These 24 T cell receptor beta chains originate from one sample sequenced in a study of blood T cells in healthy people across ages. Then a second PCR, running about 6 to 12 cycles, was carried out with a sample-barcoded 5' primer and a J-beta primer mix. TCRdb reprocessed the 5' RACE reads via MiXCR and lists one record per CDR3 protein. The profile shows 650,000 to 800,000 distinct CDR3 sequences, around two fifths of them singletons. Material for sequencing was blood. These TCRs come from a man between 60 and 75 years old in good health.

This clonotype was found once. This rearrangement joins TRBV7-6 to TRBJ2-6; D may be TRBD1 (6 bases). V was trimmed by 1 base and J by 3 bases, leaving 13 bases between them. Germline values: CDR1 SGHVS, CDR2 FNYEAQ. The CDR3 contains 17 residues. The CDR3 protein is CASSLVGSGVGANVLTF. As DNA, the CDR3 is TGTGCCAGCAGCTTAGTTGGGTCAGGGGTTGGGGCCAACGTCCTGACTTTC.

This rearrangement joins TRBV29-1 to TRBJ1-5, with D possibly being TRBD1 (5 bases). CDR1 SQVTM and CDR2 ANQGSEA come from the germline V gene. V lost 6 bases and J 0 bases, leaving 15 bases between the germline ends. The CDR3 consists of 15 residues. CDR3 sequence: CSVGGTANSNQPQHF. The CDR3 DNA sequence: TGCAGCGTGGGAGGGACCGCGAATAGCAATCAGCCCCAGCATTTT.

The chain uses TRBV15 and TRBJ1-2; D uncertain. V was cut by 4 bases and J by 10 bases, with 16 bases left in between. This CDR3 has 13 residues. CDR1 is LNHNV, CDR2 YYDKDF, per germline (reference sequence). In DNA form, the CDR3 reads TGTGCCACCAGCAAGAGGGAGGTTCCCCTCTACACCTTC. It is translated as CATSKREVPLYTF.

Ten or more counts support this clonotype. The chain joins TRBV2 to TRBJ2-5, with 8 bases identical to TRBD1. In germline, CDR1 is SNHLY, CDR2 FYNNEI. The CDR3 extends over 12 amino acids. Trimming cost V 8 bases and J 4 bases; bases outside gene matches: 3. CDR3 sequence: CASGQGGETQYF. CDR3 coding DNA: TGTGCCAGCGGACAGGGAGGAGAGACCCAGTACTTC.

This clonotype came up many times. The chain employs TRBV9 and TRBJ1-2; D gene uncertain. The V gene lost 3 bases and the J gene lost 5 bases, with 14 bases spanning the gap. CDR1 is SGDLS and CDR2 is YYNGEE in the germline V gene. The CDR3 consists of 14 residues. CDR3 amino acids: CASSASDWGYGYTF. CDR3 nucleotide sequence: TGTGCCAGCAGCGCGTCCGACTGGGGTTATGGCTACACCTTC.

The chain couples TRBV7-2 to TRBJ2-7; 8 nucleotides line up with TRBD1. Germline values: CDR1 SGHTA, CDR2 FQGNSA. There are 15 residues in the CDR3. The V and J ends lost 5 bases and 6 bases, in that order; junction bases with no gene match: 12. The CDR3 loop reads CASSTGRDRSREQYF. CDR3 nucleotides: TGTGCCAGCAGCACAGGAAGGGACAGGTCGCGCGAGCAGTACTTC.

This clonotype occurred a few times. The J gene is TRBJ2-1, the V gene TRBV27; perhaps TRBD1 as D (6 bases). From germline, CDR1 is MNHEY and CDR2 SMNVEV (reference sequence). CDR3 length equals 19 residues. V dropped 4 bases and J dropped 12 bases, with 34 bases sitting between them. The CDR3 is CASSSSTGVGASNLRRQFF. CDR3 sequence (DNA): TGTGCCAGCAGTTCATCGACCGGGGTGGGGGCCTCGAACTTAAGGCGGCAGTTCTTC.

This clonotype was counted a few times. This chain connects TRBV6-5 to TRBJ1-2; D gene uncertain. CDR1 and CDR2 from the germline V gene are MNHEY and SVGAGI. This CDR3 comprises 15 residues. V lost 0 bases and J 2 bases, leaving 10 bases between the germline ends. This CDR3 is CASSYSTGINYGYTF. In DNA, the CDR3 is TGTGCCAGCAGTTACTCCACCGGGATAAACTATGGCTACACCTTC.

The chain uses TRBV4-1 and TRBJ2-7; D is possibly TRBD1 or TRBD2 (5 bases each). This CDR3 is 15 amino acids long. The V end lost 4 bases, the J end lost 1 base, and 14 bases lay between the germline ends. CDR1 MGHRA and CDR2 YSYEKL come from the germline V gene. The CDR3 sequence is CASSRLTGQSYEQYF. For the CDR3, the DNA is TGCGCCAGCAGCCGATTAACGGGGCAGTCCTACGAGCAGTACTTC.

This clonotype was observed a few times. The chain recombines TRBV5-1 with TRBJ2-7; D unresolved. This CDR3 is built from 13 residues. From germline, CDR1 is SGHRS and CDR2 YFSETQ. Trimming left V 4 bases short and J 5 bases short, with 13 bases between. DNA for the CDR3: TGCGCCAGCAGCCTATCGCTAAGGGACGAGCAGTACTTC. This translates into CASSLSLRDEQYF.

The chain recombines TRBV6-1 with TRBJ2-7; TRBD1 matches 7 bases. Unmatched junction bases numbered 6, after V lost 2 bases and J lost 2 bases. The length of the CDR3 is 15 residues. CDR1 is MNHNS and CDR2 is SASEGT in the germline V gene. CDR3 region: CASSETGVRTYEQYF. The CDR3 DNA reads TGTGCCAGCAGTGAAACAGGGGTTCGGACCTACGAGCAGTACTTC.

The rearrangement links TRBV20-1 to TRBJ2-5, with D tentatively TRBD1 (5 bases). This CDR3 is 15 amino acids long. Trimming took off 0 bases at V and 4 bases at J, with 15 bases between the two ends. The germline CDR1 and CDR2 sequences are DFQATT and SNEGSKA (reference sequence). For the CDR3, the DNA is TGCAGTGCTAGAGACGCGGTCAGGGTCGGAGAGACCCAGTACTTC. Its protein is CSARDAVRVGETQYF.

The chain carries TRBV15 and TRBJ2-3, with 7 bases matching TRBD2. After removal of 0 bases from V and 11 bases from J, the junction contained 8 bases not matched to a gene. The CDR3 is 14 amino acids. Germline-derived CDR1 and CDR2 are LNHNV and YYDKDF (reference sequence). The CDR3 sequence: CATSRDSGGRKQYF. Written as DNA, the CDR3 is TGTGCCACCAGCAGAGATTCGGGGGGACGGAAGCAGTATTTT. The full variable domain, rest sourced from reference TRBV15 and TRBJ2-3, is DAMVIQNPRYQVTQFGKPVTLSCSQTLNHNVMYWYQQKSSQAPKLLFHYYDKDFNNEADTPDNFQSRRPNTSFCFLDIRSPGLGDTAMYLCATSRDSGGRKQYFGPGTRLTVL.

The chain is built from TRBV6-5 and TRBJ1-1, with 8 bases lining up with TRBD1. Germline assignment: CDR1 MNHEY and CDR2 SVGAGI. V trimming: 6 bases; J trimming: 1 base; junction bases outside the gene matches: 7. This CDR3 spans 15 amino acids. The CDR3 loop reads CASREQGVTNTEAFF. The DNA for the CDR3 is TGTGCCAGCAGAGAACAGGGGGTGACGAACACTGAAGCTTTCTTT.

This clonotype appeared a single time. V is TRBV7-8 and J is TRBJ1-2, with no clear D. The germline V gene has CDR1 SGHVS and CDR2 FQNEAQ. The V gene lost 2 bases and the J gene lost 5 bases, with 9 bases spanning the gap. CDR3 size: 13 residues. The chain's CDR3 is CASSLSPDYGYTF. The CDR3 bases are TGTGCCAGCAGCTTATCTCCCGATTATGGCTACACCTTC.

The J gene is TRBJ2-1, the V gene TRBV11-3; TRBD1 aligns across 7 bases. CDR1 is SGHNT and CDR2 is YENEEA in the germline V gene. This CDR3 has 16 residues. V was clipped by 2 bases and J by 2 bases; unmatched bases: 6. CDR3 sequence reads: CASSLSGTAPYNEQFF. The CDR3 bases are TGTGCCAGCAGCTTATCCGGGACAGCTCCCTACAATGAGCAGTTCTTC.

This clonotype turned up a few times. This rearrangement joins TRBV4-3 to TRBJ2-1, with 16 bases identical to TRBD2. This CDR3 has 18 residues. V lost 0 bases to trimming and J lost 10 bases; unmatched junction nucleotides: 9. In germline, CDR1 is LGHNA, CDR2 YSLEER. As DNA, the CDR3 is TGCGCCAGCAGCCAAGATGTGGGGACTAGCGGGGGGGCCGGGGAGCAGTTCTTC. Its protein is CASSQDVGTSGGAGEQFF.

V gene TRBV6-5 combines with J gene TRBJ2-4; weak D call: TRBD2 (6 bases). Trimming pared 2 bases from V and 13 bases from J, leaving 27 bases between. The V gene's germline CDR1 is MNHEY and CDR2 SVGAGI. The CDR3 totals 17 residues. The CDR3 bases are TGTGCCAGCAGTTACACGAGCAGGCAGGACTATATTGGTGAGCAGTACTTC. As protein: CASSYTSRQDYIGEQYF.

The genes are TRBV11-2 and TRBJ2-3; maybe TRBD1 (8 bases). The CDR3 contains 17 residues. Trimming removed 5 bases from V and 2 bases from J, with 20 bases in between. CDR1 is SGHAT and CDR2 is FQNNGV in the germline V gene. The CDR3 nucleotides read TGTGCCAGCAGCCTTACGGTACAGGGGGGGGACACAGATACGCAGTATTTT. Its translation is CASSLTVQGGDTDTQYF.

The chain links TRBV7-3 to TRBJ2-1; 9 bases line up with TRBD2. The junction had 7 bases not matched to a gene; V was cut back by 0 bases and J by 7 bases. From germline, CDR1 is SGHTA and CDR2 FQGTGA. CDR3 length: 16 residues. The CDR3 is CASSLTFGGGVNEQFF. CDR3 nucleotide sequence: TGTGCCAGCAGCTTAACTTTTGGCGGGGGGGTGAATGAGCAGTTCTTC.

This clonotype turned up a few times. The V and J genes are TRBV6-1 and TRBJ2-3; D might be TRBD1 or TRBD2, each matching 5 bases. In germline, CDR1 is MNHNS, CDR2 SASEGT. The CDR3 is made up of 21 amino acids. Trimming removed 6 bases from V and 4 bases from J, with 35 bases in between. CDR3 coding DNA: TGTGCCAGCAGCCAAACAACACAACCATTAAACAGGAGGAGTATGGCAGATACGCAGTATTTT. It codes for CASSQTTQPLNRRSMADTQYF.

CDR3 sequence: CSVKDRAQETRYF. The CDR3 nucleotides read TGCAGCGTCAAAGACAGGGCCCAAGAGACCCGGTACTTC. The V gene is TRBV29-1, the J gene TRBJ2-4, with 7 bases lining up with TRBD1. The germline gives CDR1 SQVTM, CDR2 ANQGSEA. The junction had 17 bases not matched to a gene; V was cut back by 6 bases and J by 15 bases. CDR3 length: 13 residues.

The rearrangement uses TRBV5-5 and TRBJ1-5; weak D call: TRBD1 (5 bases). The CDR3 spans 14 residues. Germline lookup yields CDR1 SGHKS and CDR2 YYEKEE (reference sequence). Deletions cut 4 bases from V and 5 bases from J, with 13 bases between. The DNA for the CDR3 is TGTGCCAGCAGCGTGGCAGGGTTTGATCAGCCCCAGCATTTT. It specifies CASSVAGFDQPQHF.

V is TRBV5-6 and J is TRBJ2-3; 8 nucleotides align to TRBD2. The CDR3 sequence is 15 residues long. Germline CDR1 and CDR2: SGHDT and YYEEEE. Unmatched junction bases numbered 6, after V lost 4 bases and J lost 2 bases. The CDR3 protein is CASSPAGGDTDTQYF. CDR3 DNA: TGTGCCAGCAGCCCCGCGGGGGGAGACACAGATACGCAGTATTTT.